What follows are 26 T cell receptor beta chains derived from one specimen sequenced in a study of T cell responses to AZD1222 COVID-19 vaccine. Assay: immunoSEQ multiplex PCR; the TCRdb copy retains only in-frame clones and omits some. The sample holds 150,000 to 200,000 clones, approximately 92% seen once. This material consisted of peripheral blood, taken 28 days after the second dose of the MenACWY control vaccine. These receptors were collected from an adult who received the MenACWY meningococcal vaccine as a control.

The chain is built from TRBV3-1 (or the pseudogene TRBV3-2) and TRBJ2-7; possibly TRBD2 for D (6 bases). The length of the CDR3 is 14 residues. V was shortened by 4 bases and J by 5 bases, with 15 bases between the two germline ends. Germline V lookup: CDR1 LGHDT, CDR2 YNNKEL (reference sequence). CDR3 protein: CASSRARGGNEQYF. In nucleotides, the CDR3 is TGTGCCAGCAGCCGAGCGAGAGGCGGGAACGAGCAGTACTTC.

CDR3 sequence: CATEGFYGYTF. The CDR3 DNA reads TGTGCCACCGAAGGGTTTTATGGCTACACCTTC. The J gene is TRBJ1-2, the V gene TRBV24-1; D not resolved. Germline CDR1 and CDR2: KGHDR and SFDVKD. Trimming took 9 bases from V and 5 from J, leaving 9 bases between them. This CDR3 spans 11 amino acids.

This chain links TRBV11-2 with TRBJ1-1; tentative D call: TRBD1 (6 bases). Trimming took off 0 bases at V and 3 bases at J, with 23 bases between the two ends. The CDR3 covers 19 residues. The germline V gene encodes CDR1 SGHAT and CDR2 FQNNGV. The CDR3 reads CASSLDVPGAYGQDTEAFF. CDR3 in DNA: TGTGCCAGCAGCTTAGACGTTCCAGGGGCCTACGGCCAGGACACTGAAGCTTTCTTT.

Only one count was recorded for this clone. V and J are TRBV28 and TRBJ2-2; D possibly corresponds to TRBD2 (5 bases). From germline, CDR1 is MDHEN and CDR2 SYDVKM. CDR3 length equals 14 residues. The ends were cut back, 3 bases at V and 8 bases at J, with 13 bases in the middle. CDR3 in DNA: TGTGCCAGCAGTTTGTTAGCGCTCGGAGGGGAGCTGTTTTTT. Translation gives CASSLLALGGELFF.

The chain couples TRBV30 to TRBJ2-7, with D unresolved. Germline CDR1 reads GTSNPN; CDR2 reads SVGIG (reference sequence). This CDR3 has 15 amino acids. Deletions cut 2 bases from V and 3 bases from J, with 17 bases between. The CDR3 nucleotides are TGTGCCTGGAGTACCCCACGAGACGGTTTCTACGAGCAGTACTTC. It encodes CAWSTPRDGFYEQYF. Filled out from reference TRBV30 and TRBJ2-7, the complete variable domain reads SQTIHQWPATLVQPVGSPLSLECTVEGTSNPNLYWYRQAAGRGLQLLFYSVGIGQISSEVPQNLSASRPQDRQFILSSKKLLLSDSGFYLCAWSTPRDGFYEQYFGPGTRLTVT.

This chain connects TRBV6-5 to TRBJ1-2, with D perhaps TRBD1 (5 bases). V was clipped by 8 bases and J by 2 bases, with 12 bases between them. The CDR3 runs 13 residues. The germline gives CDR1 MNHEY, CDR2 SVGAGI. The CDR3 spells CASRFGTNYGYTF. The CDR3, as DNA: TGTGCCAGCCGTTTCGGGACGAACTATGGCTACACCTTC.

V gene TRBV14 combines with J gene TRBJ1-4; D is unresolved. Germline V gene data show CDR1 as SGHDN and CDR2 as FVKESK. V was shortened by 0 bases and J by 4 bases, with 9 bases between the two germline ends. The CDR3 contains 15 residues. The CDR3 DNA follows: TGTGCCAGCAGCCAAGATCGGCACCTTAATGAAAAACTGTTTTTT. Encoded protein: CASSQDRHLNEKLFF.

J is TRBJ1-2 and V is TRBV2; 9 positions match TRBD1. CDR1 is SNHLY, CDR2 FYNNEI, per germline. The V segment lost 2 bases and the J segment 4 bases; nucleotides outside the gene matches: 8. The CDR3 is 16 residues long. The CDR3 DNA follows: TGTGCCAGCAGTGAAACGGGGGACAGGGAGGGCTATGGCTACACCTTC. It translates to CASSETGDREGYGYTF.

V usage is TRBV12-1 and J usage is TRBJ2-1; TRBD2 was called by the table and not checked on the DNA. TRBV12-1 constitutes a pseudogene. The CDR3 runs 16 residues. The CDR3 sequence is CASSLQISGNYNEQFF. The CDR3 coding sequence is TGTGCCAGCAGCCTACAAATTAGCGGGAACTACAATGAGCAGTTCTTC.

The rearrangement uses TRBV6-5 and TRBJ1-6; 7 bases match TRBD1. V lost 0 bases to trimming and J lost 10 bases; unmatched junction nucleotides: 3. This CDR3 spans 14 amino acids. The germline gives CDR1 MNHEY, CDR2 SVGAGI. CDR3 region: CASSYSGQLSPLHF. In nucleotides, the CDR3 is TGTGCCAGCAGTTACTCGGGACAGCTGTCACCCCTCCACTTT.

The chain uses TRBV19 and TRBJ1-2, with D hard to call. Trimming removed 1 base from V and 8 bases from J, with 17 bases in between. This CDR3 is built from 15 residues. Germline assignment: CDR1 LNHDA and CDR2 SQIVND (reference sequence). CDR3 loop: CASSIGGTAGGGYTF. CDR3 sequence (DNA): TGTGCCAGTAGTATAGGGGGTACGGCAGGAGGAGGCTACACCTTC. Full variable domain (missing parts from reference TRBV19 and TRBJ1-2): DGGITQSPKYLFRKEGQNVTLSCEQNLNHDAMYWYRQDPGQGLRLIYYSQIVNDFQKGDIAEGYSVSREKKESFPLTVTSAQKNPTAFYLCASSIGGTAGGGYTFGSGTRLTVV.

This sequence joins TRBV19 and TRBJ1-1; weak D call: TRBD1 (6 bases). Trimming shortened V by 4 bases and J by 1 base, and 16 bases separated the two germline ends. There are 16 residues in the CDR3. Germline CDR1 LNHDA, CDR2 SQIVND (reference sequence). CDR3 sequence: CASSTTLPGANTEAFF. The CDR3 region has the DNA TGTGCCAGTAGTACTACCCTCCCGGGGGCGAACACTGAAGCTTTCTTT.

The rearrangement links TRBV30 to TRBJ2-7, with 10 bases that match TRBD1. V trimming: 5 bases; J trimming: 6 bases; junction bases outside the gene matches: 10. The CDR3 is 14 residues long. The germline V gene encodes CDR1 GTSNPN and CDR2 SVGIG (reference sequence). CDR3 sequence reads: CAWDYGGQGSEQYF. DNA of the CDR3: TGTGCCTGGGATTATGGGGGACAGGGGTCCGAGCAGTACTTC.

V and J are TRBV9 and TRBJ2-7; 10 nucleotides align to TRBD2. The CDR3 consists of 15 residues. Trimming cost V 3 bases and J 4 bases; bases outside gene matches: 7. CDR1 SGDLS and CDR2 YYNGEE come from the germline V gene. This CDR3 reads CASSASGTSVYEQYF. The CDR3 region has the DNA TGTGCCAGCAGCGCCTCCGGGACTAGCGTATACGAGCAGTACTTC.

The genes are TRBV5-8 and TRBJ2-3; 7 bases agree with TRBD2. Germline trimming cut 0 bases from V and 2 bases from J; bases unmatched to any gene: 3. Looked up from germline, CDR1 is SGHTS and CDR2 is YDEGEE. CDR3 length equals 15 residues. CDR3 bases: TGTGCCAGCAGCTTGGGGCTAGCGGACACAGATACGCAGTATTTT. Residues: CASSLGLADTDTQYF.

V is TRBV27 and J is TRBJ2-7, with TRBD1 as a possible D gene (6 bases). V was trimmed by 6 bases and J by 1 base, leaving 13 bases between them. The CDR3 loop spans 14 amino acids. Germline V CDR1 and CDR2: MNHEY, SMNVEV (reference sequence). CDR3 residues: CASRKPGVSYEQYF. The DNA for the CDR3 is TGTGCCAGCAGGAAACCAGGGGTGTCCTACGAGCAGTACTTC.

This clone was seen more than once but under ten times. The chain uses TRBV5-6 and TRBJ2-3; 9 nucleotides agree with TRBD2. J was trimmed by 3 bases and V by 3 bases; bases with no gene match: 8. This CDR3 has 16 amino acids. Germline loops: CDR1 SGHDT, CDR2 YYEEEE. For the CDR3, the DNA is TGTGCCAGCAGCTCCGATAGCGGGAGTAAAACAGATACGCAGTATTTT. Amino acid sequence: CASSSDSGSKTDTQYF.

The chain is built from TRBV28 and TRBJ1-5; D might be TRBD1 (5 bases). With 2 bases removed from V and 5 bases from J, the gap between germline ends came to 13 bases. The CDR3 sequence is 15 residues long. Germline V gene lookup returns CDR1 MDHEN and CDR2 SYDVKM. In DNA form, the CDR3 reads TGTGCCAGCAGTTTAGTACAGGCGGGGTATCAGCCCCAGCATTTT. Translating gives CASSLVQAGYQPQHF.

This chain uses TRBV30 with TRBJ2-7; TRBD2 matches at 15 bases. The V gene end was trimmed by 1 base and the J gene end by 1 base; junction bases not matched to a gene: 5. The V gene's germline CDR1 is GTSNPN and CDR2 SVGIG (reference sequence). This CDR3 region has 17 residues. CDR3 residues: CAWSGGTSGRYSYEQYF. In DNA form, the CDR3 reads TGTGCCTGGAGTGGTGGGACTAGCGGGAGGTATTCCTACGAGCAGTACTTC. Full variable domain (rest looked up from reference TRBV30 and TRBJ2-7): SQTIHQWPATLVQPVGSPLSLECTVEGTSNPNLYWYRQAAGRGLQLLFYSVGIGQISSEVPQNLSASRPQDRQFILSSKKLLLSDSGFYLCAWSGGTSGRYSYEQYFGPGTRLTVT.

The chain is built from TRBV7-8 and TRBJ1-4; tentatively, D is TRBD1 (6 bases). The CDR3 has 16 amino acids. Per the germline V gene, CDR1 is SGHVS and CDR2 is FQNEAQ. Trimming removed 2 bases at V and 5 bases at J, with 15 bases between. DNA for the CDR3: TGTGCCAGCAGCTTAAGCCCGCAGGGGAAAAATGAAAAACTGTTTTTT. Encoded protein: CASSLSPQGKNEKLFF.

The chain carries TRBV28 and TRBJ1-1, with D maybe TRBD1 (5 bases). V lost 2 bases to trimming and J lost 3 bases, with 10 bases between them. The CDR3 has 14 residues. Per the germline V gene, CDR1 is MDHEN and CDR2 is SYDVKM. CDR3 coding DNA: TGTGCCAGCAGTTTAGGGGGAATTGACACTGAAGCTTTCTTT. Translating it yields CASSLGGIDTEAFF.

The chain recombines TRBV6-5 with TRBJ1-1; TRBD1 might be the D (6 bases). Trimming cost V 7 bases and J 1 base, with 13 bases left between them. Germline CDR1 reads MNHEY; CDR2 reads SVGAGI. The CDR3 sequence is 14 residues long. CDR3 protein: CASNGQFENTEAFF. The CDR3 coding sequence is TGTGCCAGCAATGGACAGTTCGAGAACACTGAAGCTTTCTTT.

The gene calls are TRBV29-1 and TRBJ2-4; D gene uncertain. Trimming removed 3 bases from V and 6 bases from J, with 12 bases in between. Germline CDR1 SQVTM, CDR2 ANQGSEA. CDR3 size: 13 residues. The CDR3 DNA is TGCAGCGTTGACAGGACCACATCAAACATTCAGTACTTC. Translation gives CSVDRTTSNIQYF.

The V gene is TRBV7-2, the J gene TRBJ2-7; D is undetermined. V shed 1 base and J shed 6 bases, with 19 bases lying between them. In germline, CDR1 is SGHTA, CDR2 FQGNSA. CDR3 size: 16 residues. The CDR3 loop reads CASSLVRRGNAGEQYF. The CDR3, as DNA: TGTGCCAGCAGCTTAGTTCGTCGTGGGAACGCCGGCGAGCAGTACTTC.

The chain employs TRBV19 and TRBJ1-1; D not certain. The V end lost 4 bases, the J end lost 1 base, and 10 bases lay between the germline ends. The CDR3 contains 14 residues. CDR1 is LNHDA, CDR2 SQIVND, per germline (reference sequence). CDR3 protein: CASSREWGNTEAFF. The CDR3 nucleotides are TGTGCCAGTAGTAGGGAGTGGGGGAACACTGAAGCTTTCTTT.

The V call is TRBV19, the J call TRBJ1-1; D perhaps matches TRBD1 (5 bases). Germline lookup yields CDR1 LNHDA and CDR2 SQIVND (reference sequence). Trimming stripped 7 bases from V and 6 bases from J, with 21 bases between. CDR3 length: 15 amino acids. In nucleotides, the CDR3 is TGTGCCAGTACCCCAAACAAGGGGTCGGGGGCTGAAGCTTTCTTT. Translating it yields CASTPNKGSGAEAFF.